The 29 T cell receptor beta chains presented below share a single source sample, sequenced in a study of immune characterization of retroperitoneal liposarcoma (dated by TCRdb to about 2019). Library creation used PCR. Sequencing used a NextSeq 500. The public reads were run again by TCRdb, first through fastp at Q25 and then through MiXCR, and only productive beta chains were kept. Each CDR3 protein gets just one entry, which takes the most common genes and DNA from the rows behind it. Present in this sample are approximately 11,000 distinct CDR3 sequences, approximately 35% of which were seen just once. Under 25% of the sample rests with the top ten. The sample taken for sequencing was tumor tissue. These receptors originate from a male donor with retroperitoneal liposarcoma.

This clonotype is labeled as medium-sized. V and J are TRBV6-1 and TRBJ1-6; 10 bases fit TRBD1. Looked up from germline, CDR1 is MNHNS and CDR2 is SASEGT. The CDR3 is made up of 15 amino acids. The J segment lost 9 bases and the V segment lost 5 bases, leaving 7 bases of the junction unmatched. The CDR3 region has the DNA TGTGCCAGCAGTCCCCGGGACAGGGGTGGTTCACCCCTCCACTTT. It encodes CASSPRDRGGSPLHF.

This clonotype was counted only a few times. The V call is TRBV6-1, the J call TRBJ1-6; D is undetermined. The CDR3 extends over 15 amino acids. Per germline, CDR1 MNHNS and CDR2 SASEGT. V lost 6 bases and J 6 bases, leaving 15 bases between the germline ends. The DNA for the CDR3 is TGTGCCAGCAGAGGAATTGACCCCCTTAATTCACCCCTCCACTTT. Translated: CASRGIDPLNSPLHF.

This CDR3 is CASSLGGTGYNEQFF. DNA of the CDR3: TGTGCCAGCAGCTTAGGGGGGACAGGCTACAATGAGCAGTTCTTC. The chain uses TRBV11-2 and TRBJ2-1, with 8 bases fitting TRBD1. Trimming at V came to 1 base and at J to 3 bases, leaving 2 bases not matched to a gene. This CDR3 is built from 15 residues. From germline, CDR1 is SGHAT and CDR2 FQNNGV.

Relative to its sample, this clonotype is medium-sized (0.01 to 0.1%). The J gene is TRBJ2-5, the V gene TRBV6-6, with D uncertain. V was shortened by 2 bases and J by 5 bases, with 9 bases between the two germline ends. The CDR3 totals 13 residues. Germline V gene data show CDR1 as MNHNY and CDR2 as SVGAGI (reference sequence). CDR3 in amino acids: CASSYDTLETQYF. CDR3 nucleotide sequence: TGTGCCAGCAGTTACGACACTCTCGAGACCCAGTACTTC.

This clonotype was seen repeatedly, ten times or more. The chain links TRBV6-1 to TRBJ2-1; D remains unclear. The closer fit of TRBJ2-7 to the DNA end suggests the J call may be wrong. This CDR3 has 14 residues. Germline V gene data show CDR1 as MNHNS and CDR2 as SASEGT. CDR3 DNA: TGTGCCAGCAGTTATTACGACACGGAAGGGGAGCAGTACTTC. Translating it yields CASSYYDTEGEQYF.

CDR3 in amino acids: CASSYWRGKGDNEQFF. The CDR3 nucleotides are TGTGCCAGCAGTTACTGGCGGGGAAAGGGGGACAATGAGCAGTTCTTC. V and J are TRBV6-9 and TRBJ2-1, with D perhaps matching TRBD1 or TRBD2 (6 bases each). This CDR3 is built from 16 residues. The V and J ends lost 3 bases and 5 bases respectively, with 17 bases between them. Germline-derived CDR1 and CDR2 are MNHGY and SVAAGI.

There are a few counts of this clonotype. The chain combines TRBV6-1 with TRBJ2-1; D not resolved. Trimming removed 3 bases at V and 10 bases at J, with 7 bases between. This CDR3 has 11 amino acids. Germline values: CDR1 MNHNS, CDR2 SASEGT. The CDR3 sequence is CASSDLREQFF. The DNA of the CDR3 is TGTGCCAGCAGTGACCTGCGCGAGCAGTTCTTC.

The chain carries TRBV5-1 and TRBJ1-1; D unresolved. Germline V CDR1 and CDR2: SGHRS, YFSETQ. Trimming pared 5 bases from V and 0 bases from J, leaving 8 bases between. The CDR3 covers 13 residues. CDR3 in DNA: TGCGCCAGCAGTAAGACCGTGAACACTGAAGCTTTCTTT. It yields the protein CASSKTVNTEAFF.

This chain connects TRBV7-2 to TRBJ2-1; D gene uncertain. The DNA end is more similar to TRBJ2-7, so the J call may be wrong. The length of the CDR3 is 13 residues. Per germline, CDR1 SGHTA and CDR2 FQGNSA. CDR3 nucleotides: TGTGCCAGCAGCTTAGACCGAGCTGGGGAGCAGTACTTC. Protein product: CASSLDRAGEQYF.

The chain couples TRBV24-1 to TRBJ2-1, with 11 bases lining up with TRBD1. Looked up from germline, CDR1 is KGHDR and CDR2 is SFDVKD. The CDR3 has 16 amino acids. Losses at the gene ends were 3 bases for V and 7 bases for J; bases not matched to a gene: 7. Written as DNA, the CDR3 is TGTGCCACCAGTGATCCCGGGACAGGGGGATCGAATGAGCAGTTCTTC. As protein: CATSDPGTGGSNEQFF.

V gene TRBV11-3 combines with J gene TRBJ2-1; 7 bases are a match to TRBD2. The assigned J gene may be wrong: the sequence end matches TRBJ2-7 better. The CDR3 runs to 12 residues. Germline assignment: CDR1 SGHNT and CDR2 YENEEA. The CDR3 DNA sequence: TGTGCCAGCGAGGGACTATCCTACGAGCAGTACTTC. It encodes CASEGLSYEQYF.

This clonotype is categorized as medium-sized. The rearrangement links TRBV6-5 to TRBJ2-5, with D perhaps TRBD2 (6 bases). Germline V gene data show CDR1 as MNHEY and CDR2 as SVGAGI. The CDR3 has 15 residues. The V end was cut by 2 bases, the J end by 3 bases, with 13 bases between. CDR3 in DNA: TGTGCCAGCAGTTACGGCGGGGACGCCAAAGAGACCCAGTACTTC. This encodes CASSYGGDAKETQYF.

The rearrangement links TRBV6-1 to TRBJ2-1; no reliable D call. Germline lookup yields CDR1 MNHNS and CDR2 SASEGT. Between the trimmed V and J ends, which lost 5 bases and 10 bases, there was a span of 18 bases. The CDR3 consists of 14 residues. The CDR3 region is CASSYYDTEGEQFF. DNA for the CDR3: TGTGCCAGCAGTTATTACGACACGGAAGGGGAGCAGTTCTTC.

This clonotype came up once. V and J are TRBV6-1 and TRBJ2-1, with D tentatively TRBD1 (5 bases). The J call is doubtful: the DNA matches TRBJ2-7 better. Germline CDR1 and CDR2: MNHNS and SASEGT. This CDR3 is 14 amino acids long. The CDR3 nucleotides read TGTGCCAGCAGTGGGTGGCAGGGTGCCCACGAGCAGTACTTC. It encodes CASSGWQGAHEQYF.

This chain links TRBV7-6 with TRBJ2-1, with TRBD2 matching over 11 bases. This CDR3 spans 15 amino acids. The V and J ends lost 5 bases and 4 bases, in that order; junction bases with no gene match: 4. The germline gives CDR1 SGHVS, CDR2 FNYEAQ. CDR3 in amino acids: CASSATSGGYNEQFF. The CDR3 DNA reads TGTGCCAGCAGCGCCACTAGCGGGGGTTACAATGAGCAGTTCTTC. Drawing the rest from reference TRBV7-6 and TRBJ2-1, the complete variable domain is GAGVSQSPRYKVTKRGQDVALRCDPISGHVSLYWYRQALGQGPEFLTYFNYEAQQDKSGLPNDRFSAERPEGSISTLTIQRTEQRDSAMYRCASSATSGGYNEQFFGPGTRLTVL.

This clonotype was counted only a few times. The V gene is TRBV27, the J gene TRBJ2-1; no definite D call. V lost 8 bases and J lost 7, with 15 bases in between. Germline values: CDR1 MNHEY, CDR2 SMNVEV (reference sequence). This CDR3 is 13 amino acids long. The chain's CDR3 is CASGWGLGNEQFF. CDR3 in DNA: TGTGCCAGCGGGTGGGGTTTGGGAAATGAGCAGTTCTTC.

This clonotype was picked up one time. CDR3 in amino acids: CASIQQGFSYEQYF. The CDR3, as DNA: TGTGCCAGCATCCAACAGGGCTTTTCCTACGAGCAGTACTTC. The gene calls are TRBV6-1 and TRBJ2-5; D is perhaps TRBD1 (6 bases). The tail of the sequence fits TRBJ2-7 better, so the J call may be wrong. The CDR3 is made up of 14 amino acids. Per germline, CDR1 MNHNS and CDR2 SASEGT.

This clonotype turned up a few times. This chain connects TRBV7-6 to TRBJ2-1; D is possibly TRBD2 (5 bases). Germline V gene sequence: CDR1 SGHVS, CDR2 FNYEAQ. The CDR3 sequence is 14 residues long. Trimming removed 5 bases at V and 10 bases at J, with 18 bases between. The chain's CDR3 is CASSPEGLAYEQFF. CDR3 nucleotide sequence: TGTGCCAGCAGCCCCGAAGGCCTAGCCTACGAGCAGTTCTTC.

In its sample, this clonotype was seen a few times. The chain is built from TRBV6-4 and TRBJ2-1; D gene ambiguous. Per the germline V gene, CDR1 is MRHNA and CDR2 is SNTAGT. This CDR3 comprises 13 residues. Trimming stripped 8 bases from V and 4 bases from J, with 12 bases between. This chain's CDR3 is CASAAAGYNEQFF. CDR3 sequence (DNA): TGTGCCAGCGCGGCAGCAGGTTACAATGAGCAGTTCTTC.

The chain uses TRBV12-3 or TRBV12-4 and TRBJ2-4, with D tentatively TRBD2 (5 bases). V was clipped by 3 bases and J by 2 bases, with 17 bases between them. CDR3 length: 17 amino acids. CDR3 nucleotides: TGTGCCAGCAGTTTTGGAGGTTTGACGGGTTCCAAAAACATTCAGTACTTC. It encodes CASSFGGLTGSKNIQYF.

This clonotype is medium-sized by share. The chain has TRBV12-3 or TRBV12-4 and TRBJ2-5, with D possibly matching TRBD2 (5 bases). This CDR3 is built from 13 residues. The V gene lost 7 bases and the J gene lost 5 bases, with 14 bases spanning the gap. The DNA of the CDR3 is TGTGCCAGCACCCTGAGCGGATTGGAGACCCAGTACTTC. Translating it yields CASTLSGLETQYF.

The chain carries TRBV6-1 and TRBJ2-1, with D hard to call. The end of the DNA aligns better with TRBJ2-7, so the J call may be wrong. This CDR3 has 12 amino acids. Germline assignment: CDR1 MNHNS and CDR2 SASEGT. This CDR3 reads CASTSLGYEQYF. The CDR3 coding sequence is TGTGCCAGCACCTCACTTGGCTACGAGCAGTACTTC.

The chain combines TRBV11-2 with TRBJ1-4; the D is unclear. Germline CDR1 is SGHAT and CDR2 is FQNNGV. V was trimmed by 5 bases and J by 7 bases, leaving 17 bases between them. CDR3 length equals 15 residues. The CDR3 is CASSPLLGYGEKLFF. The DNA for the CDR3 is TGTGCCAGCAGCCCGTTGCTTGGGTACGGTGAAAAACTGTTTTTT.

This clonotype showed up just a few times. CDR3 amino acids: CASSSTDTQYF. For the CDR3, the DNA is TGTGCCAGCAGCTCCACAGATACGCAGTATTTT. The chain combines TRBV11-1 with TRBJ2-3; D unclear. CDR1 is SGHAT, CDR2 FQDESV, per germline (reference sequence). V shed 4 bases and J shed 2 bases, with 1 base lying between them. There are 11 residues in the CDR3.

This clonotype was counted between two and nine times. The chain has TRBV7-2 and TRBJ2-1; 14 positions agree with TRBD2. Germline V CDR1 and CDR2: SGHTA, FQGNSA. V lost 4 bases and J lost 9; bases outside the gene matches: 2. CDR3 length equals 14 residues. This chain's CDR3 is CASSWGTSGSEQFF. CDR3 sequence (DNA): TGTGCCAGCAGCTGGGGGACTAGCGGGAGTGAGCAGTTCTTC.

The chain employs TRBV7-2 and TRBJ2-5; weak D call: TRBD1 (6 bases). The J call could be wrong; TRBJ2-7 is a better fit for the DNA end. Germline CDR1 reads SGHTA; CDR2 reads FQGNSA. The CDR3 runs 17 residues. The CDR3 region is CASSLGVQGILPYEQYF. The DNA for the CDR3 is TGTGCCAGCAGCTTAGGTGTACAGGGTATCCTCCCCTACGAGCAGTACTTC.

This clonotype occurred many times. The chain is built from TRBV12-3 or TRBV12-4 and TRBJ2-1; no firm D call. Deletions cut 5 bases from V and 15 bases from J, with 17 bases between. The CDR3 has 12 amino acids. CDR3: CASSQTGDWLFF. The DNA for the CDR3 is TGTGCCAGCAGTCAAACGGGTGATTGGCTGTTCTTC.

This clonotype was observed a handful of times. The V call is TRBV12-3 or TRBV12-4, the J call TRBJ2-5; 11 bases map to TRBD2. V trimming: 2 bases; J trimming: 4 bases; junction bases outside the gene matches: 3. CDR3 length: 15 amino acids. The CDR3 protein is CASSLQLAGGETQYF. CDR3 nucleotide sequence: TGTGCCAGCAGTTTACAGCTAGCGGGAGGAGAGACCCAGTACTTC.

The rearrangement joins TRBV12-3 or TRBV12-4 to TRBJ1-6; D is undetermined. V lost 6 bases, J lost 2 bases, and 5 bases lay in between. This CDR3 is built from 13 residues. CDR3 nucleotides: TGTGCCAGCAGAGGCACCTATAATTCACCCCTCCACTTT. Amino acids: CASRGTYNSPLHF.